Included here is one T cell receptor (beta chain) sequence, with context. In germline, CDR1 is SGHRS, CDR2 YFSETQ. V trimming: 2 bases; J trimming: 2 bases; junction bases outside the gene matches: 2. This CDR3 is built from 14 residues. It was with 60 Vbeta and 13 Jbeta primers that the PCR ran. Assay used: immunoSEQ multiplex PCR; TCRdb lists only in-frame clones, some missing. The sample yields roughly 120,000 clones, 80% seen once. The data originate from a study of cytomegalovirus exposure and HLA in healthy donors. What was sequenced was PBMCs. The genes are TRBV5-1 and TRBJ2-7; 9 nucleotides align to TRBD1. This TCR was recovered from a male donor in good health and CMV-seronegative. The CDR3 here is CASSFGQGTYEQYF. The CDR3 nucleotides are TGCGCCAGCAGCTTCGGACAGGGGACCTACGAGCAGTACTTC. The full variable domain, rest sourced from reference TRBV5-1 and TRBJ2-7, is KAGVTQTPRYLIKTRGQQVTLSCSPISGHRSVSWYQQTPGQGLQFLFEYFSETQRNKGNFPGRFSGRQFSNSRSEMNVSTLELGDSALYLCASSFGQGTYEQYFGPGTRLTVT.